Listed below are T cell receptor beta chains from one sample, sequenced in a study of identical twins. Via MiXCR, TCRdb re-called the 5' RACE reads, giving one row per CDR3 protein. The repertoire holds about 520,000 distinct CDR3 sequences, with around 20% as singletons. The sample was also linked to a second study, of T cells expressing NK-cell markers.

The specimen sequenced was CD4+ T cells sorted from blood. Receptors originate from a woman under 30 in good health. Each CDR3 is given with its conserved first and last residue. The D gene is left open where the match is weak. Only part of the rows carry a size: once, few, many, or a class if the clone is expanded.

>few|TRBV10-3|TRBJ1-6|-
TGTGCCATCAGTGAGTCGACCCAGGGAAGCTCACCCCTCCACTTT
CAISESTQGSSPLHF
>-|TRBV3-1|TRBJ2-2|-
TGTGCCAGCAGCCAAGGATGGTCCGGCGGGGAGCTGTTTTTT
CASSQGWSGGELFF
>-|TRBV7-2|TRBJ2-2|-
TGTGCCAGCAGCTTCAAGGGGGGAAGCACCGGGGAGCTGTTTTTT
CASSFKGGSTGELFF
>-|TRBV20-1|TRBJ2-3|-
TGCAGTGCGGAGGGTCGGGAGTCCCGCACAGATACGCAGTATTTT
CSAEGRESRTDTQYF
>-|TRBV20-1|TRBJ2-1|TRBD2
TGCAGTGCTGGGACTAGCGGGGGTCTAGGCTCCTACAATGAGCAGTTCTTC
CSAGTSGGLGSYNEQFF
>-|TRBV29-1|TRBJ1-2|-
TGCAGCGTTCGACCTGTGTCGGGAGATAACGGCTACACCTTC
CSVRPVSGDNGYTF
>few|TRBV15|TRBJ1-3|-
TGTGCCACCAGCAGCGAGGCAGGAATCAGAAACACCATATATTTT
CATSSEAGIRNTIYF
>-|TRBV7-2|TRBJ2-7|-
TGTGCCAGCAGCTTGGTGAGGGACACACCATACGAGCAGTACTTC
CASSLVRDTPYEQYF
>-|TRBV5-1|TRBJ1-1|-
TGCGCCAGCAGCTTGGCAGGGGAGATCTCGAACACTGAAGCTTTCTTT
CASSLAGEISNTEAFF
>-|TRBV12-3/TRBV12-4|TRBJ2-1|TRBD2
TGTGCCAGCACCCGCATAGATGGCGGGAGCTACAATGAGCAGTTCTTC
CASTRIDGGSYNEQFF
>-|TRBV7-9|TRBJ2-1|-
TGTGCCAGCACCGACACCCCGGGGGAGCAGTTCTTC
CASTDTPGEQFF
>few|TRBV20-1|TRBJ2-3|-
TGCAGTGCTAGCCTTGGAAGCCTTCAGTGGGGTACGCAGTATTTT
CSASLGSLQWGTQYF
>few|TRBV9|TRBJ1-3|-
TGTGCCAGCAGCGTAGGATCAGGGGCTGGAAACACCATATATTTT
CASSVGSGAGNTIYF
>-|TRBV18|TRBJ2-1|TRBD1
TGTGCCAGCTCACCGGTAGGGGGCCCCAGGGATGAGCAGTTCTTC
CASSPVGGPRDEQFF
>few|TRBV5-1|TRBJ1-5|-
TGCGCCAGCAGACTGACACACAATAGCAATCAGCCCCAGCATTTT
CASRLTHNSNQPQHF
>few|TRBV20-1|TRBJ2-7|TRBD1
TGCAGTGCTAGAGGCGAGACAGGGGTCTCCTACGAGCAGTACTTC
CSARGETGVSYEQYF
>few|TRBV20-1|TRBJ2-1|TRBD2
TGCAGTGCGGAACTAGCGGGGGTCAATGAGCAGTTCTTC
CSAELAGVNEQFF
>-|TRBV7-9|TRBJ1-4|-
TGTGCCAGCACCACGCCCCAGGCTGAAAAACTGTTTTTT
CASTTPQAEKLFF
>-|TRBV20-1|TRBJ2-3|-
TGCAGTGTGGTCATCACAGATACGCAGTATTTT
CSVVITDTQYF
>-|TRBV5-5|TRBJ2-2|-
TGTGCCAGCAGCTTGGTGAAGGGGACTCTAACCGGGGAGCTGTTTTTT
CASSLVKGTLTGELFF
>-|TRBV7-2|TRBJ2-1|-
TGTGCCAGCAGCTTATATGGTTACAATGAGCAGTTCTTC
CASSLYGYNEQFF
>-|TRBV7-9|TRBJ1-1|-
TGTGCCAGCAGCCTCGATGGCCCTGAAGCTTTCTTT
CASSLDGPEAFF
>once|TRBV10-2|TRBJ2-3|-
TGCGCCAGCATAGGAGCAACCCGTAGCACAGATACGCAGTATTTT
CASIGATRSTDTQYF
>-|TRBV20-1|TRBJ2-1|-
TGCAGTGCTAGGTCCCCTAGGAGTGAGCAGTTCTTC
CSARSPRSEQFF
>once|TRBV6-1|TRBJ2-1|TRBD2
TGTGCCAGCGGAACCGCGGGTAGCGGGAGTAGGAATGAGCAGTTCTTC
CASGTAGSGSRNEQFF
>many|TRBV15|TRBJ2-4|TRBD2
TGTGCCACCAGCCCCCGCCGGGATAGCGGGAAGCATAACATTCAGTACTTC
CATSPRRDSGKHNIQYF
>few|TRBV6-1|TRBJ1-1|-
TGTGCCAGCAGTGTGCCCGTGATAGGGGAAGCTTTCTTT
CASSVPVIGEAFF
>-|TRBV20-1|TRBJ1-5|-
TGCAGTGCTGCCGATAGCAATCAGCCCCAGCATTTT
CSAADSNQPQHF
>-|TRBV5-5|TRBJ2-2|TRBD2
TGTGCCAGCAGCTTTCAACTAGCGGGAGCCGGGGAGCTGTTTTTT
CASSFQLAGAGELFF
>-|TRBV6-1|TRBJ2-4|-
TGTGCCAGCAGGAGAAGTCCCGGCGGGACGGCTGGGAACATTCAGTACTTC
CASRRSPGGTAGNIQYF